This T cell receptor beta chain comes out of a study of beta chain features in type 1 diabetes. The study's findings and limits: It was possible that PCR favored shorter templates, equally so in patients and controls. Researchers could not determine here whether HLA type influences TCRB rearrangement. Shortening that was moderate but significant affected the TCRB CDR3s of Type 1 diabetes patients in all four CD4+ subsets.

cDNA synthesis used the whole RNA isolate, giving expressed TCRB sequences. Sequencing was performed with immunoSEQ multiplex PCR; in TCRdb, only in-frame clones are kept and a portion is missing. This table has about 27,000 clones, 55% to 60% appearing once. There are 14 residues in the CDR3. Per the germline V gene, CDR1 is SGHDT and CDR2 is YYEEEE. V trimming: 5 bases; J trimming: 2 bases; junction bases outside the gene matches: 4. With regard to this clone: Antigen specificity is unknown.

The material sequenced was Tregs from blood. This rearrangement joins TRBV5-6 to TRBJ2-1, with TRBD2 matching over 7 bases. This TCR was recovered from a woman aged 18 to 35 with type 1 diabetes. In nucleotides, the CDR3 is TGTGCCAGCAGGTTAGCGGGCGCCTACAATGAGCAGTTCTTC. Translation gives CASRLAGAYNEQFF.